The 6 T cell receptor beta chains listed next were all sequenced from one sample in a study of somatic mutations in cytotoxic T cells in rheumatoid arthritis. Assay: immunoSEQ multiplex PCR; the TCRdb copy retains only in-frame clones and omits some. The table includes about 14,000 clones, over 70% detected once. Sequenced input: CD8+ T cells sorted from blood. The receptors were sampled from an adult with rheumatoid arthritis.

This chain's CDR3 is CASSRASEAFF. As DNA, the CDR3 is TGTGCCAGCAGCCGAGCCTCTGAAGCTTTCTTT. The V and J genes are TRBV7-9 and TRBJ1-1; D remains unclear. Germline values: CDR1 SEHNR, CDR2 FQNEAQ (reference sequence). Trimming took off 5 bases at V and 6 bases at J, with 7 bases between the two ends. This CDR3 has 11 residues.

This clone rates as medium-sized. The chain combines TRBV5-1 with TRBJ1-1, with D unresolved. The CDR3 is 13 residues long. CDR1 SGHRS and CDR2 YFSETQ come from the germline V gene. With 4 bases removed from V and 3 bases from J, the gap between germline ends came to 10 bases. The CDR3 coding sequence is TGCGCCAGCAGCATTACAGAGGACACTGAAGCTTTCTTT. It encodes CASSITEDTEAFF.

V usage is TRBV9 and J usage is TRBJ2-1, with D possibly matching TRBD2 (7 bases). V lost 0 bases and J 2 bases, leaving 9 bases between the germline ends. CDR1 and CDR2 from the germline V gene are SGDLS and YYNGEE. The CDR3 is 15 amino acids. CDR3 DNA sequence: TGTGCCAGCAGCGTAGACGGGGGGCCCTACAATGAGCAGTTCTTC. This sequence encodes CASSVDGGPYNEQFF. Full variable domain (missing parts from reference TRBV9 and TRBJ2-1): DSGVTQTPKHLITATGQRVTLRCSPRSGDLSVYWYQQSLDQGLQFLIQYYNGEERAKGNILERFSAQQFPDLHSELNLSSLELGDSALYFCASSVDGGPYNEQFFGPGTRLTVL.

V gene TRBV18 combines with J gene TRBJ2-3, with 7 bases matching TRBD1. The CDR3 contains 14 residues. V shed 3 bases and J 1 base; nucleotides not matched to a gene: 1. Germline-derived CDR1 and CDR2 are KGHSH and LQKENI. The CDR3 is CASSPTGGTDTQYF. CDR3 bases: TGTGCCAGCTCACCTACAGGGGGCACAGATACGCAGTATTTT.

CDR3 DNA: TGTGCCAGCAGTCCTTATGGAAGCGGGGAGACAGATACGCAGTATTTT. It encodes CASSPYGSGETDTQYF. J is TRBJ2-3 and V is TRBV6-4, with 7 bases fitting TRBD2. The CDR3 extends over 16 amino acids. Germline loops: CDR1 MRHNA, CDR2 SNTAGT. The V segment lost 5 bases and the J segment 3 bases; nucleotides outside the gene matches: 11.

This rearrangement joins TRBV2 to TRBJ1-5; D unclear. Trimming took 1 base from V and 0 from J, leaving 13 bases between them. This CDR3 contains 17 residues. Germline values: CDR1 SNHLY, CDR2 FYNNEI. The CDR3 DNA reads TGTGCCAGCAGTGAAGAGAGGGCAGGCTATAGCAATCAGCCCCAGCATTTT. Its protein product is CASSEERAGYSNQPQHF. Supplemented by reference TRBV2 and TRBJ1-5, the full variable domain reads EPEVTQTPSHQVTQMGQEVILRCVPISNHLYFYWYRQILGQKVEFLVSFYNNEISEKSEIFDDQFSVERPDGSNFTLKIRSTKLEDSAMYFCASSEERAGYSNQPQHFGDGTRLSIL.